The rows below give T cell receptor beta chains drawn from one sample of a study of blood T cell repertoires in COVID-19. Here immunoSEQ multiplex PCR was the method, and the copy in TCRdb shows in-frame clones only, minus some. The table has 39,000 or so clones, around 85% seen once. The specimen sequenced was peripheral blood. These receptors were obtained from a middle-aged man with active or convalescent COVID-19. Each CDR3 is given with its conserved first and last residue. The order of the fields is clone size, J gene, D gene, V gene, CDR3 DNA, CDR3 protein. A D gene is named only where the DNA matches it firmly. Where a row states a size, it is once, few, many or the class of an expanded clone; other rows omit it.

size: few; J: TRBJ1-5; D: TRBD1; V: TRBV29-1; DNA: TGCAGCGTGGGACAGGCCGGCAATCAGCCCCAGCATTTT; CDR3: CSVGQAGNQPQHF
size: .; J: TRBJ2-5; D: TRBD2; V: TRBV3-1/TRBV3-2; DNA: TGTGCCAGCAGCCGGCCGGGACTAGCAGTTGAGACCCAGTACTTC; CDR3: CASSRPGLAVETQYF
size: .; J: TRBJ2-7; D: TRBD1; V: TRBV4-1; DNA: TGCGCCAGCAGCTCGGAACAGGGGGCAGGAGAGCAGTACTTC; CDR3: CASSSEQGAGEQYF
size: .; J: TRBJ1-1; D: .; V: TRBV5-5; DNA: TGTGCCAGCAGCCCGTACGGCACTGAAGCTTTCTTT; CDR3: CASSPYGTEAFF
size: .; J: TRBJ2-3; D: .; V: TRBV9; DNA: TGTGCCAGCAGCGTACTTAGCACAGATACGCAGTATTTT; CDR3: CASSVLSTDTQYF
size: .; J: TRBJ2-5; D: .; V: TRBV28; DNA: TGTGCCAGCAGCTACCCCATTGGAGGGATCCCGGGGACCCAGTACTTC; CDR3: CASSYPIGGIPGTQYF
size: .; J: TRBJ2-5; D: TRBD1; V: TRBV11-2; DNA: TGTGCCAGCAGCGCCAGGGGGGAGACCCAGTACTTC; CDR3: CASSARGETQYF
size: .; J: TRBJ1-1; D: TRBD1; V: TRBV28; DNA: TGTGCCAGCAGTTCCCCCGCGACAGGGCGAGGCGCTGAAGCTTTCTTT; CDR3: CASSSPATGRGAEAFF
size: .; J: TRBJ2-1; D: .; V: TRBV6-4; DNA: TGTGCCAGCAGTGACCTGCGGGGTGAGCAGTTCTTC; CDR3: CASSDLRGEQFF
size: .; J: TRBJ1-2; D: TRBD1; V: TRBV7-2; DNA: TGTGCCAGCAGCTCCCGGACAGGGGGCAACTACACCTTC; CDR3: CASSSRTGGNYTF
size: .; J: TRBJ2-1; D: .; V: TRBV5-1; DNA: TGCGCCAGCAGCTTGGTTACAGCCAGTGAGCAGTTCTTC; CDR3: CASSLVTASEQFF
size: .; J: TRBJ2-6; D: .; V: TRBV2; DNA: TGTGCCAGCAGTGAAAATAAAGGGGCGGTATACTCTGGGGCCAACGTCCTGACTTTC; CDR3: CASSENKGAVYSGANVLTF
size: few; J: TRBJ1-4; D: .; V: TRBV3-1/TRBV3-2; DNA: TGTGCCAGCAGCCAAGATACAGACTACCCTAATGAAAAACTGTTTTTT; CDR3: CASSQDTDYPNEKLFF
size: .; J: TRBJ2-7; D: TRBD1; V: TRBV7-6; DNA: TGTGCCAGCACCCTAGGACAGGTCGGAGAGCAGTACTTC; CDR3: CASTLGQVGEQYF
size: .; J: TRBJ1-4; D: .; V: TRBV5-4; DNA: TGTGCCAGCAGCCCAGAGGCCGGGTTTGAGAGTGAAAAACTGTTTTTT; CDR3: CASSPEAGFESEKLFF
size: .; J: TRBJ1-5; D: .; V: TRBV11-2; DNA: TGTGCCAGCAGCGCCGACGCGGGGAGCCACAATCAGCCCCAGCATTTT; CDR3: CASSADAGSHNQPQHF
size: few; J: TRBJ2-3; D: TRBD2; V: TRBV4-2; DNA: TGTGCCAGCAGCCCGACTAGCGGGGGGCCAGATACGCAGTATTTT; CDR3: CASSPTSGGPDTQYF
size: .; J: TRBJ2-1; D: .; V: TRBV6-2/TRBV6-3; DNA: TGTGCCAGCAGCCGACTCAAGAATGAGCAGTTCTTC; CDR3: CASSRLKNEQFF
size: .; J: TRBJ1-5; D: TRBD1; V: TRBV2; DNA: TGTGCAGTGGGACAGGGTTGGTTGAGCAATCAGCCCCAGCATTTT; CDR3: CAVGQGWLSNQPQHF
size: .; J: TRBJ2-1; D: TRBD1; V: TRBV19; DNA: TGTGCCAGTAGCGAGCCGGACAGGGATGAGCAGTTCTTC; CDR3: CASSEPDRDEQFF
size: .; J: TRBJ1-2; D: TRBD1; V: TRBV3-1/TRBV3-2; DNA: TGTGCCAGCAGCCTTCGGACAGGGGACTATGGCTACACCTTC; CDR3: CASSLRTGDYGYTF
size: .; J: TRBJ1-1; D: TRBD1; V: TRBV5-1; DNA: TGCGCCAGCAGCTACCTCGGGACAGGGGCAATGAACACTGAAGCTTTCTTT; CDR3: CASSYLGTGAMNTEAFF
size: .; J: TRBJ1-4; D: TRBD1; V: TRBV7-9; DNA: TGTGCCAGCAGTAAATTAACAGGGGGTTTTGAAAAACTGTTTTTT; CDR3: CASSKLTGGFEKLFF
size: .; J: TRBJ1-2; D: .; V: TRBV6-4; DNA: TGTGCCAGCAGGGAGGGAGGTCATGGCTACACCTTC; CDR3: CASREGGHGYTF